This T cell receptor (beta chain) was sequenced during a study of PD-L1 blockade in urothelial cancer. Study-wide background: Patients commenced intravenous atezolizumab, 1,200 mg every 3 weeks, in about 2014.

Specified time point: peripheral blood 6 weeks after treatment start. Patients suffered from locally advanced or metastatic urothelial carcinoma. Patients each gave 1 to 8 samples, pretreatment and on-treatment. TCRdb's table, derived via immunoSEQ multiplex PCR, lists solely in-frame clones and lacks some. The sample has about 76,000 clones, under 95% seen once. V was shortened by 3 bases and J by 6 bases, with 11 bases between the two germline ends. Looked up from germline, CDR1 is GTSNPN and CDR2 is SVGIG (reference sequence). This CDR3 comprises 13 residues. General study results and limits: Pretreatment clonality of the blood TCR repertoire below the median was predictive of superior survival.

This clone was detected once. No antigen is known for it. The sample here was PBMCs, taken around atezolizumab (anti-PD-L1) treatment. This rearrangement joins TRBV30 to TRBJ2-2, with no clear D. The clonotype originates from a woman of 80 years or more with urothelial cancer. CDR3 protein: CAWRWQSPGELFF. In DNA, the CDR3 is TGTGCCTGGAGGTGGCAATCCCCCGGGGAGCTGTTTTTT.